One and the same sample provided the 12 T cell receptor beta chains below, sequenced in a study of blood T cell repertoires in COVID-19. The table came from immunoSEQ multiplex PCR; TCRdb's copy has only in-frame clones and leaves some out. The sample has a few hundred thousand clones, approximately 85% seen once. Sequenced: peripheral blood. The receptor set was obtained from a human donor with COVID-19, enrolled during active disease. The donor label of this sample is uncertain.

This chain links TRBV5-1 with TRBJ2-3; TRBD1 agrees at 11 bases. In germline, CDR1 is SGHRS, CDR2 YFSETQ. The V and J ends lost 4 bases and 14 bases, in that order; junction bases with no gene match: 12. The CDR3 totals 14 residues. CDR3 loop: CASSQYGSGTGGYF. The CDR3 nucleotides are TGCGCCAGCAGCCAATATGGATCCGGGACAGGGGGGTATTTT. Complete variable domain (other parts from reference TRBV5-1 and TRBJ2-3): KAGVTQTPRYLIKTRGQQVTLSCSPISGHRSVSWYQQTPGQGLQFLFEYFSETQRNKGNFPGRFSGRQFSNSRSEMNVSTLELGDSALYLCASSQYGSGTGGYFGPGTRLTVL.

The count of this clone is one. The V gene is TRBV19, the J gene TRBJ1-2, with D tentatively TRBD1 (5 bases). Germline V gives CDR1 LNHDA, CDR2 SQIVND (reference sequence). V lost 10 bases and J 8 bases, leaving 20 bases between the germline ends. The CDR3 loop spans 13 amino acids. CDR3 sequence reads: CAISPGTPGGYTF. CDR3 sequence (DNA): TGTGCCATCTCCCCGGGGACTCCGGGGGGCTACACCTTC.

The chain has TRBV28 and TRBJ2-1; D is unclear. The length of the CDR3 is 13 residues. V was clipped by 2 bases and J by 9 bases, with 11 bases between them. In germline, CDR1 is MDHEN, CDR2 SYDVKM. CDR3 region: CASSLPPRGEQFF. The CDR3 bases are TGTGCCAGCAGTTTACCCCCCCGCGGTGAGCAGTTCTTC.

This chain links TRBV6-2 or TRBV6-3 with TRBJ2-7; 7 bases map to TRBD2. Trimming at V came to 6 bases and at J to 4 bases, leaving 9 bases not matched to a gene. The CDR3 has 14 residues. Germline CDR1 MNHEY, CDR2 SVGEGT. The CDR3 nucleotides are TGTGCCAGCAGCCCCGCGGGAGTGCATTACGAGCAGTACTTC. This sequence encodes CASSPAGVHYEQYF.

The chain couples TRBV30 to TRBJ1-6; D is perhaps TRBD1 (5 bases). CDR3 length: 15 residues. Germline CDR1 is GTSNPN and CDR2 is SVGIG (reference sequence). The CDR3 here is CALRQTSSYNSPLHF. CDR3 sequence (DNA): TGTGCTCTGAGACAGACTAGCTCCTATAATTCACCCCTCCACTTT.

This clone was seen just once. The CDR3: CATSDSGDQPQHF. The CDR3 DNA sequence: TGTGCCACCAGTGACTCAGGGGATCAGCCCCAGCATTTT. The gene calls are TRBV24-1 and TRBJ1-5; possibly TRBD1 for D (6 bases). Germline V gene data show CDR1 as KGHDR and CDR2 as SFDVKD. Trimming pared 4 bases from V and 5 bases from J, leaving 8 bases between. This CDR3 contains 13 residues.

The V gene is TRBV7-2, the J gene TRBJ2-7; TRBD2 might be the D (5 bases). The germline gives CDR1 SGHTA, CDR2 FQGNSA. Trimming pared 1 base from V and 5 bases from J, leaving 12 bases between. The CDR3 has 14 amino acids. CDR3 sequence (DNA): TGTGCCAGCAGCTTAGGAGGGCGCCCCCACGAGCAGTACTTC. It codes for CASSLGGRPHEQYF.

The V call is TRBV29-1, the J call TRBJ2-3, with TRBD1 identical over 7 bases. Germline V gene lookup returns CDR1 SQVTM and CDR2 ANQGSEA. V shed 3 bases, J shed 4 bases, and the junction held 4 bases outside the gene matches. The CDR3 runs to 13 residues. CDR3 nucleotide sequence: TGCAGCGTTGACTACAGGGGCGCAGATACGCAGTATTTT. Translation gives CSVDYRGADTQYF.

V gene TRBV30 combines with J gene TRBJ1-2, with D tentatively TRBD1 (6 bases). Germline CDR1 reads GTSNPN; CDR2 reads SVGIG (reference sequence). With 4 bases removed from V and 2 bases from J, the gap between germline ends came to 8 bases. The CDR3 covers 12 residues. As DNA, the CDR3 is TGTGCCTGGACTCAGGGGAACTATGGCTACACCTTC. It specifies CAWTQGNYGYTF.

The table lists this clone with a count of one. The chain links TRBV28 to TRBJ1-2, with 8 bases identical to TRBD1. The CDR3 length is 14 residues. Trimming removed 4 bases from V and 5 bases from J; junction bases left unmatched: 6. CDR1 and CDR2 from the germline V gene are MDHEN and SYDVKM. CDR3 DNA: TGTGCCAGCAGTTGGGGCAGGGGGCCATATGGCTACACCTTC. It is translated as CASSWGRGPYGYTF.

V usage is TRBV30 and J usage is TRBJ2-5; D is uncertain. The CDR3 has 10 amino acids. The germline CDR1 and CDR2 sequences are GTSNPN and SVGIG (reference sequence). V lost 5 bases and J 5 bases, leaving 6 bases between the germline ends. In DNA form, the CDR3 reads TGTGCCTGGTTACGGGAGACCCAGTACTTC. Translated, it gives CAWLRETQYF.

The V call is TRBV19, the J call TRBJ2-4; tentatively, D is TRBD1 (6 bases). V was clipped by 3 bases and J by 7 bases, with 16 bases between them. This CDR3 has 15 residues. Germline V gene lookup returns CDR1 LNHDA and CDR2 SQIVND (reference sequence). The CDR3 bases are TGTGCCAGTAGTATTTTTCGGGGCCAGGGGAACATTCAGTACTTC. This codes for CASSIFRGQGNIQYF.